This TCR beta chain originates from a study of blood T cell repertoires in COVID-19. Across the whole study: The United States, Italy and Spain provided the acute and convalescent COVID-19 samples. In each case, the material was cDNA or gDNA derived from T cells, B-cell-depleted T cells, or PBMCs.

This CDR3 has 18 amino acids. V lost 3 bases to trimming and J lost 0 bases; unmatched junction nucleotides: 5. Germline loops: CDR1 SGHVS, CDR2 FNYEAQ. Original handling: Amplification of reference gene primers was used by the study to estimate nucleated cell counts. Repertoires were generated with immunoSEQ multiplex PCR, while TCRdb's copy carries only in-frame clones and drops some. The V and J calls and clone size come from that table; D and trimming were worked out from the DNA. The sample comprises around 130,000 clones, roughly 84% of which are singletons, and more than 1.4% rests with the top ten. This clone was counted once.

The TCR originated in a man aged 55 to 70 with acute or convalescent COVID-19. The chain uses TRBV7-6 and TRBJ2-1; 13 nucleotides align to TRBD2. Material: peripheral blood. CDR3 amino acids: CASSLGLAGYNSYNEQFF. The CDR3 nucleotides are TGTGCCAGCAGCTTGGGACTAGCGGGGTACAACTCCTACAATGAGCAGTTCTTC.